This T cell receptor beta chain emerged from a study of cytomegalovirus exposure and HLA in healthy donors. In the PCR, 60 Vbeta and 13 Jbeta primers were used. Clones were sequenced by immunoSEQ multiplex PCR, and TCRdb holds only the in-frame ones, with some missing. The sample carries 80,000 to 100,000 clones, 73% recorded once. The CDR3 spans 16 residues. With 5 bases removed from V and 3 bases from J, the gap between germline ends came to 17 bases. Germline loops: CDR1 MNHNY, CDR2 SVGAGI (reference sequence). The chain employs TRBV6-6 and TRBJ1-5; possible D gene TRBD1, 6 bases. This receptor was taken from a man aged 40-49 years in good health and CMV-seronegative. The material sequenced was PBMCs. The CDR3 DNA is TGTGCCAGCAGTCCCCCGACAGGATATACCAATCAGCCCCAGCATTTT. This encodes CASSPPTGYTNQPQHF.